This passage covers 30 T cell receptor beta chains from one sample sequenced in a study of T cells in Graves' hyperthyroidism and ophthalmopathy. TCR beta CDR3 regions were amplified from RNA transcripts. With the HTBI primer set, the TCR CDR3 went through a first round of RT-PCR. Each CDR3 protein is one row after TCRdb ran MiXCR on the multiplex PCR reads. The data hold hundreds of thousands of distinct CDR3 sequences, with 20% observed a single time. Material: blood. The receptors were sampled from a man aged 35-49 years with Graves' ophthalmopathy.

This clonotype showed up many times. V is TRBV6-1 and J is TRBJ2-7; 9 positions agree with TRBD2. CDR3 length: 13 residues. V trimming: 6 bases; J trimming: 5 bases; junction bases outside the gene matches: 5. Germline loops: CDR1 MNHNS, CDR2 SASEGT. For the CDR3, the DNA is TGTGCCAGCAGCGGCAAGCGGGGGGACGAGCAGTACTTC. Translating it yields CASSGKRGDEQYF.

The rearrangement joins TRBV6-1 to TRBJ2-7; D call uncertain. The CDR3 sequence is 12 residues long. Germline lookup yields CDR1 MNHNS and CDR2 SASEGT. Deletions cut 4 bases from V and 2 bases from J, with 6 bases between. The CDR3 loop is CASSVITYEQYF. CDR3 DNA: TGTGCCAGCAGTGTTATAACCTACGAGCAGTACTTC.

This clonotype was found a few times. One end of the junction is discordant with germline, which a read error may explain. CDR3 nucleotides: TGTGCCAGCAGCTTAGCCCCGTCCGGGCAATACGAACAGTACTTC. It codes for CASSLAPSGQYEQYF. The chain couples TRBV7-8 to TRBJ2-7; D is ambiguous. The CDR3 sequence is 15 residues long. Looked up from germline, CDR1 is SGHVS and CDR2 is FQNEAQ.

In the case of this clonotype: The junction does not match germline at one end; this may be a read error. The chain uses TRBV28 and TRBJ1-4; the D gene is possibly TRBD1 (6 bases). The CDR3 covers 15 residues. Looked up from germline, CDR1 is MDHEN and CDR2 is SYDVKM. CDR3 bases: TGTGCCAGCAGTTCACGGACAGAAGAGAATGAAAAACCGTTTTTT. This codes for CASSSRTEENEKPFF.

The rearrangement joins TRBV6-1 to TRBJ1-2, with D maybe TRBD1 (5 bases). V shed 7 bases and J shed 0 bases, with 15 bases lying between them. Germline-derived CDR1 and CDR2 are MNHNS and SASEGT. The CDR3 runs to 15 residues. The CDR3 reads CASNNGGTPNYGYTF. DNA for the CDR3: TGTGCCAGCAACAACGGGGGAACTCCTAACTATGGCTACACCTTC.

In this sample, this clonotype turned up a few times. The CDR3 DNA reads TGCGCCAGCAGCCAAGACTGGAGCGAGCAGTACTTC. As protein: CASSQDWSEQYF. This chain links TRBV4-1 with TRBJ2-7, with unresolved D. The CDR3 totals 12 residues. CDR1 is MGHRA, CDR2 YSYEKL, per germline. The germline V and J ends were trimmed by 0 bases and 6 bases, with 6 bases remaining between them.

The chain carries TRBV9 and TRBJ1-4, with D maybe TRBD1 (5 bases). This CDR3 region has 13 residues. Trimming took off 1 base at V and 11 bases at J, with 12 bases between the two ends. CDR1 is SGDLS, CDR2 YYNGEE, per germline. The CDR3: CASSVTDRDKLFF. In nucleotides, the CDR3 is TGTGCCAGCAGCGTAACGGACCGGGACAAACTGTTTTTT.

Many counts were recorded for this clonotype. J is TRBJ2-3 and V is TRBV20-1; D gene unclear. From germline, CDR1 is DFQATT and CDR2 SNEGSKA (reference sequence). This CDR3 is 16 amino acids long. V lost 1 base and J lost 1, with 15 bases in between. The CDR3 loop is CSARAEFVRRTDTQYF. The CDR3 nucleotides read TGCAGTGCTAGAGCAGAATTCGTAAGACGCACAGATACGCAGTATTTT.

The rearrangement uses TRBV5-6 and TRBJ2-7, with 8 bases lining up with TRBD1. V dropped 3 bases and J dropped 3; count of bases not matched to a gene: 14. The CDR3 loop spans 17 amino acids. CDR1 and CDR2 from the germline V gene are SGHDT and YYEEEE. The CDR3 here is CASSSRRTGYGSYEQYF. The CDR3 DNA reads as TGTGCCAGCAGCTCCCGGAGGACAGGGTATGGAAGCTACGAGCAGTACTTC. Using reference TRBV5-6 and TRBJ2-7 for the parts outside the CDR3, the full variable domain is DAGVTQSPTHLIKTRGQQVTLRCSPKSGHDTVSWYQQALGQGPQFIFQYYEEEERQRGNFPDRFSGHQFPNYSSELNVNALLLGDSALYLCASSSRRTGYGSYEQYFGPGTRLTVT.

V is TRBV5-8 and J is TRBJ2-5; D perhaps matches TRBD1 (5 bases). This CDR3 comprises 13 residues. Germline V gene data show CDR1 as SGHTS and CDR2 as YDEGEE. The V end was cut by 6 bases, the J end by 4 bases, with 13 bases between. CDR3 nucleotides: TGTGCCAGCACCCGGAGTAGGGGAGAGACCCAGTACTTC. This encodes CASTRSRGETQYF.

This clonotype came up a few times. This chain links TRBV13 with TRBJ2-5; weak D call: TRBD1 (5 bases). Trimming took off 5 bases at V and 5 bases at J, with 24 bases between the two ends. The germline CDR1 and CDR2 sequences are PRHDT and FYEKMQ (reference sequence). The CDR3 is 17 residues long. CDR3 region: CASSPDRRRVDWETQYF. The CDR3 coding sequence is TGTGCCAGCAGCCCCGACCGTCGCAGGGTAGATTGGGAGACCCAGTACTTC. Filled out from reference TRBV13 and TRBJ2-5, the complete variable domain reads AAGVIQSPRHLIKEKRETATLKCYPIPRHDTVYWYQQGPGQDPQFLISFYEKMQSDKGSIPDRFSAQQFSDYHSELNMSSLELGDSALYFCASSPDRRRVDWETQYFGPGTRLLVL.

This clonotype showed up many times. The chain combines TRBV3-1 with TRBJ2-1; TRBD2 aligns across 14 bases. With V trimmed by 4 bases and J by 6 bases, 2 bases remained unmatched. CDR3 size: 15 residues. Germline CDR1 reads LGHDT; CDR2 reads YNNKEL (reference sequence). This CDR3 reads CASSLGTSGGNEQFF. CDR3 bases: TGTGCCAGCAGCCTCGGGACTAGCGGGGGCAATGAGCAGTTCTTC.

This clonotype was detected a few times. The genes are TRBV24-1 and TRBJ2-2; 10 nucleotides align to TRBD1. The CDR3 is 19 residues long. Germline CDR1 and CDR2: KGHDR and SFDVKD. After removal of 4 bases from V and 0 bases from J, the junction contained 10 bases not matched to a gene. CDR3 DNA sequence: TGTGCCACCAGTGACGGCCACGGGGACAGGGGTTCGAACACCGGGGAGCTGTTTTTT. Residues: CATSDGHGDRGSNTGELFF.

This clonotype has a count of ten or more. This sequence joins TRBV7-9 and TRBJ2-1, with 8 bases lining up with TRBD1. Trimming removed 6 bases from V and 8 bases from J; junction bases left unmatched: 21. Germline V gene lookup returns CDR1 SEHNR and CDR2 FQNEAQ (reference sequence). The CDR3 runs 18 residues. The DNA for the CDR3 is TGTGCCAGCAGACGTCCCGGGACAGGTTTGGACGGTTTGGATGAGCAGTTCTTC. This encodes CASRRPGTGLDGLDEQFF.

This clonotype has at least ten counts. The rearrangement uses TRBV3-1 and TRBJ1-2; 7 nucleotides line up with TRBD1. This CDR3 has 15 amino acids. Germline V gene data show CDR1 as LGHDT and CDR2 as YNNKEL (reference sequence). The trim removed 3 bases at V and 5 bases at J, leaving 9 bases unmatched. The CDR3 is CASSQWTGPSYGYTF. CDR3 bases: TGTGCCAGCAGCCAGTGGACAGGCCCTTCGTATGGCTACACCTTC.

This clonotype was picked up a small number of times. The chain is built from TRBV6-2 or TRBV6-3 and TRBJ1-3; TRBD1 is a possible D gene (6 bases). From germline, CDR1 is MNHEY and CDR2 SVGEGT. V lost 2 bases, J lost 2 bases, and 13 bases lay in between. This CDR3 spans 16 amino acids. CDR3 sequence reads: CASSYGGGAPGNTIYF. The CDR3 DNA sequence: TGTGCCAGCAGTTACGGGGGGGGGGCGCCTGGAAACACCATATATTTT.

This clonotype was observed at least ten times. The rearrangement links TRBV5-1 to TRBJ2-3; 11 bases are shared with TRBD1. The CDR3 covers 16 residues. J gave up 7 bases and V 5 bases, and 12 bases lay outside the gene matches. Per the germline V gene, CDR1 is SGHRS and CDR2 is YFSETQ. CDR3 nucleotides: TGCGCCAGCAGGGACCGCGGACAGGGGGCGAAGAATACGCAGTATTTT. Translation gives CASRDRGQGAKNTQYF.

Only a few counts were recorded for this clonotype. This chain joins TRBV12-3 or TRBV12-4 and TRBJ2-1, with a tentative D call TRBD2 (6 bases). V was shortened by 11 bases and J by 8 bases, with 22 bases between the two germline ends. The CDR3 extends over 14 amino acids. CDR3 DNA: TGTGCCGGTCGGCGGGGATCCACCGGCGATGAGCAGTTCTTC. Translated, it gives CAGRRGSTGDEQFF.

This clonotype was seen repeatedly, ten times or more. The V gene is TRBV11-2, the J gene TRBJ1-2; D is unclear. The CDR3 is 13 amino acids. Germline CDR1 SGHAT, CDR2 FQNNGV. Trimming stripped 1 base from V and 4 bases from J, with 7 bases between. The CDR3 DNA follows: TGTGCCAGCAGCTTAGGAAGACTCTATGGCTACACCTTC. Amino acids: CASSLGRLYGYTF.

The rearrangement uses TRBV9 and TRBJ2-1; D might be TRBD1 (6 bases). Germline V gene lookup returns CDR1 SGDLS and CDR2 YYNGEE. V shed 1 base and J shed 0 bases, with 14 bases lying between them. The CDR3 sequence is 17 residues long. CDR3 protein: CASSVTGSAFSYNEQFF. The CDR3 DNA reads TGTGCCAGCAGCGTAACAGGGTCCGCATTCTCCTACAATGAGCAGTTCTTC.

This clonotype was found many times. The gene calls are TRBV27 and TRBJ2-5; TRBD1 agrees at 7 bases. J was trimmed by 5 bases and V by 6 bases; bases with no gene match: 6. Germline V gene sequence: CDR1 MNHEY, CDR2 SMNVEV (reference sequence). The CDR3 extends over 13 amino acids. CDR3 loop: CASRAGGWETQYF. CDR3 bases: TGTGCCAGCAGAGCAGGGGGTTGGGAGACCCAGTACTTC.

This chain joins TRBV7-2 and TRBJ2-2; 7 bases match TRBD1. The CDR3 runs to 14 residues. With 7 bases clipped from V and 4 bases from J, the junction kept 6 bases outside the gene matches. Germline V gene lookup returns CDR1 SGHTA and CDR2 FQGNSA. The CDR3 is CASTPDRTTGELFF. CDR3 sequence (DNA): TGTGCCAGCACCCCGGACAGGACCACCGGGGAGCTGTTTTTT. The variable domain in full, completed from reference TRBV7-2 and TRBJ2-2, reads GAGVSQSPSNKVTEKGKDVELRCDPISGHTALYWYRQSLGQGLEFLIYFQGNSAPDKSGLPSDRFSAERTGGSVSTLTIQRTQQEDSAVYLCASTPDRTTGELFFGEGSRLTVL.

There are many counts of this clonotype. V usage is TRBV7-8 and J usage is TRBJ2-2; D remains unclear. The CDR3 totals 14 residues. Germline V gene data show CDR1 as SGHVS and CDR2 as FQNEAQ. V lost 1 base, J lost 1 base, and 4 bases lay in between. The CDR3 here is CASSLVLNTGELFF. The CDR3 DNA sequence: TGTGCCAGCAGCTTAGTCCTGAACACCGGGGAGCTGTTTTTT.

This clonotype was picked up a small number of times. The V call is TRBV7-6, the J call TRBJ1-6; the match to TRBD1 covers 10 bases. Looked up from germline, CDR1 is SGHVS and CDR2 is FNYEAQ. The CDR3 covers 16 residues. V trimming: 1 base; J trimming: 9 bases; junction bases outside the gene matches: 6. CDR3 in DNA: TGTGCCAGCAGCTTAGGGAGACAGGGGGCTGGTTCACCCCTCCACTTT. Encoded protein: CASSLGRQGAGSPLHF.

The chain uses TRBV30 and TRBJ2-1; 9 bases match TRBD2. Germline-derived CDR1 and CDR2 are GTSNPN and SVGIG (reference sequence). The CDR3 contains 11 residues. The ends lost 1 base at V and 15 bases at J; junction bases unmatched: 4. CDR3 DNA: TGTGCCTGGAGTGGGGGCGGGAGGGGGTTCTTC. This gives the protein CAWSGGGRGFF.

The rearrangement links TRBV10-3 to TRBJ2-2, with D uncertain. The CDR3 runs to 15 residues. From germline, CDR1 is ENHRY and CDR2 SYGVKD. Trimming cost V 0 bases and J 9 bases, with 14 bases left between them. The CDR3 DNA follows: TGTGCCATCAGTGAGTCGACGGCGCGACGGCGGGAGCTGTTTTTT. Translation gives CAISESTARRRELFF.

This clonotype was counted ten times or more. The rearrangement joins TRBV20-1 to TRBJ2-5; D remains unclear. V was cut by 1 base and J by 0 bases, with 9 bases left in between. This CDR3 comprises 14 residues. Germline values: CDR1 DFQATT, CDR2 SNEGSKA (reference sequence). CDR3 bases: TGCAGTGCTAGAGCGCAGACGTACCAAGAGACCCAGTACTTC. It yields the protein CSARAQTYQETQYF.

This clonotype occurred many times. V usage is TRBV13 and J usage is TRBJ2-7; 8 bases agree with TRBD1. This CDR3 has 14 amino acids. Losses at the gene ends were 5 bases for V and 5 bases for J; bases not matched to a gene: 8. Per the germline V gene, CDR1 is PRHDT and CDR2 is FYEKMQ (reference sequence). The CDR3 loop reads CASSQWTGQHEQYF. The CDR3 DNA sequence: TGTGCCAGCAGCCAATGGACAGGGCAACACGAGCAGTACTTC. Combining the CDR3 with reference TRBV13 and TRBJ2-7 gives the whole variable domain AAGVIQSPRHLIKEKRETATLKCYPIPRHDTVYWYQQGPGQDPQFLISFYEKMQSDKGSIPDRFSAQQFSDYHSELNMSSLELGDSALYFCASSQWTGQHEQYFGPGTRLTVT.

This clonotype has a handful of counts. The chain carries TRBV6-5 and TRBJ2-2; D possibly corresponds to TRBD2 (5 bases). The ends were cut back, 4 bases at V and 3 bases at J, with 12 bases in the middle. Germline V gives CDR1 MNHEY, CDR2 SVGAGI. The CDR3 has 15 residues. CDR3 amino acids: CASSSGELDTGELFF. In DNA, the CDR3 is TGTGCCAGCAGTTCCGGGGAGTTGGACACCGGGGAGCTGTTTTTT.

This clonotype was counted a few times. The chain links TRBV27 to TRBJ1-6; 8 nucleotides match TRBD1. Germline-derived CDR1 and CDR2 are MNHEY and SMNVEV (reference sequence). The CDR3 runs 15 residues. Losses at the gene ends were 6 bases for V and 8 bases for J; bases not matched to a gene: 9. The DNA for the CDR3 is TGTGCCAGCAGCCAGCCCAGGGGGCGAGATTCACCCCTCCACTTT. This gives the protein CASSQPRGRDSPLHF.